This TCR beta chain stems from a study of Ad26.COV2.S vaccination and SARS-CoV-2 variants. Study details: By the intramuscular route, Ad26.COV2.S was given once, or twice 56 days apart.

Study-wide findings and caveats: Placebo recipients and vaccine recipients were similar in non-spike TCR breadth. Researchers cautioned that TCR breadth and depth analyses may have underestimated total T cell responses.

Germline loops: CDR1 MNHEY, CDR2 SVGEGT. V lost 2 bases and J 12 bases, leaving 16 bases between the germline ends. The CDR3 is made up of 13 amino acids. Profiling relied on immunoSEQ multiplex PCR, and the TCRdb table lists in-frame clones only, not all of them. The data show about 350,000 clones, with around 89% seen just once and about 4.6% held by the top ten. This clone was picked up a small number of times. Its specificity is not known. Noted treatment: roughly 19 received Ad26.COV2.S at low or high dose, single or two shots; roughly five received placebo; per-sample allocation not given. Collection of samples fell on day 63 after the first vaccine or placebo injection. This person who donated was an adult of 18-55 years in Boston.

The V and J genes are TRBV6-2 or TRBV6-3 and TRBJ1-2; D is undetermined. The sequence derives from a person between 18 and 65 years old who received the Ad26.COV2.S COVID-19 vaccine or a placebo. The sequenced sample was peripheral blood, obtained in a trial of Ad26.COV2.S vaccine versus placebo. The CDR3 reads CASSYDWTARDTF. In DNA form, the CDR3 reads TGTGCCAGCAGTTACGATTGGACTGCCAGAGACACCTTC.